The clone carrying this TCR beta chain showed up just a few times. Its antigen is not known. This sample stems from a study of T-cell memory formation after mild COVID-19. This CDR3 has 18 amino acids. Germline CDR1 KGHSH, CDR2 LQKENI. V lost 1 base and J 0 bases, leaving 15 bases between the germline ends. Study outcomes and limitations: The appearance of some responding clones in pre-infection memory suggested that cross-reactive memory joined. A second wave of clones peaked on day 37, and their SARS-CoV-2 specificity went unconfirmed.

TCRdb called the 5' RACE reads again in MiXCR, with one record for every CDR3 protein. The sample lists a few hundred thousand distinct CDR3 sequences, around a fifth seen once, with roughly an eighth in the top ten. This clonotype was sampled from an adult woman who had mild COVID-19 (a few samples of this study predate the infection). Cell type and time point are not known. Sequencing was done on a sample of PBMCs or a T cell subset sorted from them (not recorded which). This sequence joins TRBV18 and TRBJ2-2; TRBD2 is a possible D gene (5 bases). The CDR3 nucleotides read TGTGCCAGCTCACCACGGACGCGGGCTGGCCCGAACACCGGGGAGCTGTTTTTT. Its translation is CASSPRTRAGPNTGELFF. The variable domain in full, completed from reference TRBV18 and TRBJ2-2, reads NAGVMQNPRHLVRRRGQEARLRCSPMKGHSHVYWYRQLPEEGLKFMVYLQKENIIDESGMPKERFSAEFPKEGPSILRIQQVVRGDSAAYFCASSPRTRAGPNTGELFFGEGSRLTVL.